Presented here are 5 T cell receptor beta chains from one specimen sequenced in a study of T cells after yellow fever vaccination. Each CDR3 protein is one row after TCRdb ran MiXCR on the 5' RACE reads. This sample has hundreds of thousands of distinct CDR3 sequences, with 8.7% found just once. The sample consisted of PBMCs, taken on the day of the first yellow fever vaccination. These receptors came from a man aged 18 to 29 who received the YFV17D yellow fever vaccine.

The chain couples TRBV10-3 to TRBJ2-3, with D possibly matching TRBD2 (6 bases). Trimming shortened V by 2 bases and J by 4 bases, and 10 bases separated the two germline ends. Germline assignment: CDR1 ENHRY and CDR2 SYGVKD. CDR3 length: 14 residues. The DNA for the CDR3 is TGTGCCATCAGTGAGGCGGGGTTGCCAGATACGCAGTATTTT. As protein: CAISEAGLPDTQYF.

This clonotype has ten or more counts. V gene TRBV12-3 or TRBV12-4 combines with J gene TRBJ2-2; 11 bases line up with TRBD2. The CDR3 is 15 amino acids. Trimming removed 1 base from V and 5 bases from J; junction bases left unmatched: 0. CDR3 residues: CASSLGLAGTGELFF. CDR3 nucleotides: TGTGCCAGCAGTTTAGGACTAGCGGGGACCGGGGAGCTGTTTTTT.

The gene calls are TRBV20-1 and TRBJ2-3; D not resolved. CDR3 length equals 12 residues. Germline assignment: CDR1 DFQATT and CDR2 SNEGSKA (reference sequence). CDR3 coding DNA: TGCAGCGCGGACCCCATCCTAGATACGCAGTATTTT. Its translation: CSADPILDTQYF.

The sample holds a few counts of this clonotype. The CDR3 DNA reads TGTGCCAGCAGCCAGGTCTCCTATAATTCACCCCTCCACTTT. Protein product: CASSQVSYNSPLHF. V gene TRBV3-1 combines with J gene TRBJ1-6, with no clear D. The CDR3 contains 14 residues. The germline V and J ends were trimmed by 3 bases and 0 bases, with 3 bases remaining between them. Germline CDR1 reads LGHDT; CDR2 reads YNNKEL (reference sequence).

The rearrangement uses TRBV29-1 and TRBJ1-2, with D possibly TRBD1 on 6 matching bases. This CDR3 has 11 amino acids. Trimming removed 6 bases at V and 4 bases at J, with 9 bases between. The V gene's germline CDR1 is SQVTM and CDR2 ANQGSEA. CDR3 protein: CSVVDSYGYTF. DNA for the CDR3: TGCAGCGTCGTGGACAGCTATGGCTACACCTTC.